This record covers a single T cell receptor (beta chain). The antigen remains undetermined. Germline V gene data show CDR1 as SNHLY and CDR2 as FYNNEI. The CDR3 length is 14 residues. The V and J ends lost 4 bases and 0 bases respectively, with 7 bases between them. Before the COVID-19 pandemic, during about 2010-2018, CD4+ T cells were taken from unexposed donors. The sample comes from a study of CD4 T cells in relation to SARS-CoV-2 and coronaviruses. General observations from the study: Each donor contributed either pre-pandemic or post-infection samples, not both. Crossreactive clones expanded significantly less to SARS-CoV-2 than monoreactive clones.

Deep TCR-beta sequencing used DNA from uncultured naive and memory CD4+ T cells. TCRdb keeps only in-frame clones here, not all; method: immunoSEQ multiplex PCR. The sample lists about 59,000 clones, just over 85% seen once, with more than 1.1% in the top ten. The sample comprised memory CD4+ T cells from PBMCs. The gene calls are TRBV2 and TRBJ2-4; D uncertain. This receptor was identified in a human donor in good health. CDR3 residues: CASSAAEAKNIQYF. For the CDR3, the DNA is TGTGCCAGCAGTGCGGCCGAAGCCAAAAACATTCAGTACTTC.